The clone carrying this T cell receptor beta chain was counted between two and nine times. This sample is part of a study of blood T cell repertoires in COVID-19. Study-level information: Specimens from acute and convalescent COVID-19 originated in the United States, Italy and Spain. T cells, B-cell-depleted T cells, or PBMCs supplied cDNA or gDNA.

Clones were sequenced by immunoSEQ multiplex PCR, and TCRdb holds only the in-frame ones, with some missing. Of tens of thousands of clones in the sample, about 74% were seen once. This sequence was found in a man aged 65 to 79 with COVID-19, enrolled during active disease. Sample: peripheral blood.

CDR3 sequence: CASSQEVAGLEQFF. CDR3 nucleotide sequence: TGCGCCAGCAGCCAGGAAGTAGCGGGACTTGAGCAGTTCTTC. The chain has TRBV4-3 and TRBJ2-1; 8 nucleotides match TRBD2. The CDR3 is 14 amino acids. In germline, CDR1 is LGHNA, CDR2 YSLEER. Unmatched junction bases numbered 7, after V lost 3 bases and J lost 9 bases.